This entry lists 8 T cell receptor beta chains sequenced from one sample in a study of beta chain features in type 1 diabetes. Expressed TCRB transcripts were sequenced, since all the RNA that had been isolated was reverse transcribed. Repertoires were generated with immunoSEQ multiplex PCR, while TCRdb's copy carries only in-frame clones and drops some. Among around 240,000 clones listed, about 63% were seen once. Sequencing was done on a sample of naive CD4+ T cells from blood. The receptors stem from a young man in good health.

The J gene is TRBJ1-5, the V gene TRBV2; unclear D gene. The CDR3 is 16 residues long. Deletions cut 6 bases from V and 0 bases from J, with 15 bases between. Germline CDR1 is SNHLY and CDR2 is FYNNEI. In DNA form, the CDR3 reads TGTGCCAGCAGGCGGGAACAGACGTATAGCAATCAGCCCCAGCATTTT. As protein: CASRREQTYSNQPQHF.

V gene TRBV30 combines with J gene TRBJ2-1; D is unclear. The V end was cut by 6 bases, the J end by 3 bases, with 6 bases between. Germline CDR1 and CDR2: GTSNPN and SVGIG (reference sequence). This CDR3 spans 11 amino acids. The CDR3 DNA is TGTGCCTGTGCCTTCTACAATGAGCAGTTCTTC. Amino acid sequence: CACAFYNEQFF.

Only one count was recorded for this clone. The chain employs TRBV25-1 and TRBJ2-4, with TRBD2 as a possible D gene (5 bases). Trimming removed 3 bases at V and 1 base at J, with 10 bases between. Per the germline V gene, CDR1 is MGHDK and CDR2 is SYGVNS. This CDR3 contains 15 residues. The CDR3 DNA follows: TGTGCCAGCAGTGATACAAGGGAGGCCAAAAACATTCAGTACTTC. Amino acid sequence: CASSDTREAKNIQYF.

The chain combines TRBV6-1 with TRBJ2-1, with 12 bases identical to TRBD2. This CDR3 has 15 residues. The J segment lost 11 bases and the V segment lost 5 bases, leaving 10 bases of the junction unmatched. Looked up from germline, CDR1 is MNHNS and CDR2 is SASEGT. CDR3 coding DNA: TGTGCCAGCAGTCCCCTAGCGGGAGGGCCCTCCCAGCAGTTCTTC. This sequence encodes CASSPLAGGPSQQFF.

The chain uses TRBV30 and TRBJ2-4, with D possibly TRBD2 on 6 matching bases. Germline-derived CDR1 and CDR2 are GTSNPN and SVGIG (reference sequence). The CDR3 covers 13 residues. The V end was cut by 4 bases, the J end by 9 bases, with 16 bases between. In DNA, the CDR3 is TGTGCCTGGAATAGGGACTTTTCCGTCATTCAGTACTTC. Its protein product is CAWNRDFSVIQYF.

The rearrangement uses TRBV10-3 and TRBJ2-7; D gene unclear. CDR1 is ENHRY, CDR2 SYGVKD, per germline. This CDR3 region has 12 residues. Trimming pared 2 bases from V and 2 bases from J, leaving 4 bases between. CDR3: CAISEQTYEQYF. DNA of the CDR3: TGTGCCATCAGTGAGCAAACCTACGAGCAGTACTTC.

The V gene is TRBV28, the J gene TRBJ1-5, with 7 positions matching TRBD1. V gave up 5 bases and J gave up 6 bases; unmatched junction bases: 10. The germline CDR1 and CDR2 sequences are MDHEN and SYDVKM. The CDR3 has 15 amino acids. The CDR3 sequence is CASSPATGVSQPQHF. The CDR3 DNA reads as TGTGCCAGCAGTCCTGCTACAGGGGTTTCTCAGCCCCAGCATTTT.

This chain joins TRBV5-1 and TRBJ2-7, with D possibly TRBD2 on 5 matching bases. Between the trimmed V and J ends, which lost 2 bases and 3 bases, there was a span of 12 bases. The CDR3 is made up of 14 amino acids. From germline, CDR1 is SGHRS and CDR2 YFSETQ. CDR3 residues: CASSLEGTYYEQYF. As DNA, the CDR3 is TGCGCCAGCAGCTTAGAGGGCACTTACTACGAGCAGTACTTC.